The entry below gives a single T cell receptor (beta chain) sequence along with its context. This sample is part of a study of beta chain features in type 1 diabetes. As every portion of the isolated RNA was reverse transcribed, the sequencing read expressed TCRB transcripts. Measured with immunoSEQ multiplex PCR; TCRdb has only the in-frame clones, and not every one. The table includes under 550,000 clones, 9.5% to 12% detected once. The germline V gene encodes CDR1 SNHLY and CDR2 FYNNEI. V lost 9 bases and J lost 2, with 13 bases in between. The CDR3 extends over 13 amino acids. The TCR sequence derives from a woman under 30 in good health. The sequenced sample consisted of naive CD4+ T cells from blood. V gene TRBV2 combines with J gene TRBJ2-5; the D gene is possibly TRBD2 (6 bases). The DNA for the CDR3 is TGTGCCAGAGGGGACGGACTACAAGAGACCCAGTACTTC. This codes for CARGDGLQETQYF.